This TCR beta chain comes out of a study of cytomegalovirus exposure and HLA in healthy donors. Broader study findings: Most TCR sequences showed up rarely, but some public TCRs showed up in many donors. Listed as cytomegalovirus-associated were 150 to 200 TCR beta chains.

With 1 base removed from V and 0 bases from J, the gap between germline ends came to 10 bases. This CDR3 region has 16 residues. Germline V CDR1 and CDR2: SGHVS, FNYEAQ. Vbeta (60) and Jbeta (13) primers were used in the PCR. Assay: immunoSEQ multiplex PCR; the TCRdb copy retains only in-frame clones and omits some. The data contain over 150,000 clones, approximately 80% of them singletons. Comments on this clone: The antigen remains undetermined.

Donors in the study were healthy people who gave bone marrow. This rearrangement joins TRBV7-6 to TRBJ2-1; TRBD2 is a possible D gene (6 bases). The sample consisted of PBMCs. The receptor's source is a male donor in good health and CMV-seronegative. The CDR3 nucleotides are TGTGCCAGCAGCTTAGTTGGGGGGAACTCCTACAATGAGCAGTTCTTC. This translates into CASSLVGGNSYNEQFF.